The text below deals with one T cell receptor (beta chain). What it recognizes is unknown. This could be a read error, since a much larger clone is one nucleotide away. The authors ran a second PCR of about 6 to 11 cycles using a sample-barcoded 5' primer and a J-beta primer mix. Every molecule of cDNA carried a tag from a template-switch adaptor with 12 random nucleotides. TCRdb analysed the 5' RACE reads with MiXCR anew, one entry per CDR3 protein. Of roughly 1.9 million distinct CDR3 sequences listed, approximately 39% are singletons. The source of the sample is a study of blood T cells in healthy people across ages. CDR1 SGHTA and CDR2 FQGNSA come from the germline V gene. The length of the CDR3 is 14 residues. The study's findings and limits: Across the age range, TCR beta diversity per million T cells fell in a roughly linear way.

V gene TRBV7-2 combines with J gene TRBJ2-7; D may be TRBD2 (7 bases). The origin of this receptor is a human donor in good health. The specimen sequenced was blood. The CDR3 loop is CASGLGGDSYEQYF. The CDR3 DNA follows: TGTGCCAGCGGCTTAGGGGGGGACTCCTACGAGCAGTACTTC.